This T cell receptor (beta chain) was identified in a study of T cell responses to AZD1222 COVID-19 vaccine. Points from the study as a whole: Increases in Spike-specific TCR breadth and depth were seen after two AZD1222 doses.

Sequenced by immunoSEQ multiplex PCR; TCRdb stores in-frame clones only, minus some. This sample has about 120,000 clones, with roughly 89% found just once. The CDR3 length is 15 residues. Unmatched junction bases numbered 3, after V lost 2 bases and J lost 3 bases. Germline-derived CDR1 and CDR2 are SGHTA and FQGNSA. Comment on this clone: Its cognate antigen is unknown.

The rearrangement links TRBV7-2 to TRBJ2-3; 9 bases match TRBD2. This receptor was obtained from an adult in good health. The source was peripheral blood, collected on day 0 of AZD1222 vaccination. For the CDR3, the DNA is TGTGCCAGCAGCTTACTAGCGGGAATTACAGATACGCAGTATTTT. Its translation: CASSLLAGITDTQYF. The full variable domain, in which reference TRBV7-2 and TRBJ2-3 provide the parts outside the CDR3, is GAGVSQSPSNKVTEKGKDVELRCDPISGHTALYWYRQSLGQGLEFLIYFQGNSAPDKSGLPSDRFSAERTGGSVSTLTIQRTQQEDSAVYLCASSLLAGITDTQYFGPGTRLTVL.